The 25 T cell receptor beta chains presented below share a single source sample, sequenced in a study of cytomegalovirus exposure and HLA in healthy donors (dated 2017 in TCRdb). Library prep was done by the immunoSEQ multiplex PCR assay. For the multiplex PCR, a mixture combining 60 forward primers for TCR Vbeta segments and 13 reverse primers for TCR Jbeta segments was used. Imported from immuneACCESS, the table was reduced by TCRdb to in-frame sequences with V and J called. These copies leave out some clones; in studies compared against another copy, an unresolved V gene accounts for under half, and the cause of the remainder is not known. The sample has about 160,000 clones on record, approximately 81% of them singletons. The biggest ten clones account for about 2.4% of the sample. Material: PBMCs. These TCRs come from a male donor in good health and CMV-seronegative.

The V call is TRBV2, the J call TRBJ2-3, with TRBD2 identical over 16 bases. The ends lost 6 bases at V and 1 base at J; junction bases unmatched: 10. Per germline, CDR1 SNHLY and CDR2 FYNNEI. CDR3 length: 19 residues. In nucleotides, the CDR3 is TGTGCCAGCAGATCCCCCGGGACTAGCGGGAGGGGGGGCACAGATACGCAGTATTTT. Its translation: CASRSPGTSGRGGTDTQYF.

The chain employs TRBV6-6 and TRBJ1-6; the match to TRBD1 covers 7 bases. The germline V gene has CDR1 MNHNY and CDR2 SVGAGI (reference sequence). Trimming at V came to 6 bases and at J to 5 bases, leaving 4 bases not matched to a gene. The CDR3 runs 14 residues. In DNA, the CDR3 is TGTGCCAGCAGGACCGGGACAGATAATTCACCCCTCCACTTT. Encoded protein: CASRTGTDNSPLHF.

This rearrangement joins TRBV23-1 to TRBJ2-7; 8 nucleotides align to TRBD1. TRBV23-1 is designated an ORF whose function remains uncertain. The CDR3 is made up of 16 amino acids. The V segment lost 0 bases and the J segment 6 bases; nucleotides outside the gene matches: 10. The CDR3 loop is CASSQSGQGLSGEQYF. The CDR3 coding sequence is TGCGCCAGCAGTCAATCCGGACAGGGTTTAAGCGGCGAGCAGTACTTC.

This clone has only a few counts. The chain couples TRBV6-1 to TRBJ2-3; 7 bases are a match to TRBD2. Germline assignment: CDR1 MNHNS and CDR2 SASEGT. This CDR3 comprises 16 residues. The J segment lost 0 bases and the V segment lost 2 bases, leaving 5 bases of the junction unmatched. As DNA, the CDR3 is TGTGCCAGCAGTGAATTGAGCGGGATTAGCACAGATACGCAGTATTTT. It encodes CASSELSGISTDTQYF.

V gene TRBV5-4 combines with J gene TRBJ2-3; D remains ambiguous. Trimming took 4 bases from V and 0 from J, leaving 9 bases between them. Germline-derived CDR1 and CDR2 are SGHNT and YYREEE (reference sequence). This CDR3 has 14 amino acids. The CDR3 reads CASSLRFSTDTQYF. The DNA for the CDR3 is TGTGCCAGCAGCCTTCGGTTTAGCACAGATACGCAGTATTTT.

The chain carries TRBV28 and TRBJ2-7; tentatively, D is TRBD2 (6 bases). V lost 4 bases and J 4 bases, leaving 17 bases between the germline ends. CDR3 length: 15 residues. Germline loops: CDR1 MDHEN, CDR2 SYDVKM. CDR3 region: CASSWDSPWAYEQYF. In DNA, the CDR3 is TGTGCCAGCAGTTGGGACTCCCCCTGGGCGTACGAGCAGTACTTC. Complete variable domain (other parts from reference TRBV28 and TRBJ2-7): DVKVTQSSRYLVKRTGEKVFLECVQDMDHENMFWYRQDPGLGLRLIYFSYDVKMKEKGDIPEGYSVSREKKERFSLILESASTNQTSMYLCASSWDSPWAYEQYFGPGTRLTVT.

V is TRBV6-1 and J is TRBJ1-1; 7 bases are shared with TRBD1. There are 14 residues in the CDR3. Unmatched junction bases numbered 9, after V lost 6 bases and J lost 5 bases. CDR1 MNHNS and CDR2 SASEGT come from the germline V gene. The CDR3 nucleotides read TGTGCCAGCAGGATAGACAGGGTAGTTACTGAAGCTTTCTTT. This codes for CASRIDRVVTEAFF.

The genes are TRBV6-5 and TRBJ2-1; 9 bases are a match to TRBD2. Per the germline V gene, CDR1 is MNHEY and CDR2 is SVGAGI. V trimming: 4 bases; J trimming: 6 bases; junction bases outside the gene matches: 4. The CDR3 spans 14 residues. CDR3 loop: CASSLGTSLNEQFF. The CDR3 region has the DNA TGTGCCAGCAGTTTGGGGACTAGCCTCAATGAGCAGTTCTTC.

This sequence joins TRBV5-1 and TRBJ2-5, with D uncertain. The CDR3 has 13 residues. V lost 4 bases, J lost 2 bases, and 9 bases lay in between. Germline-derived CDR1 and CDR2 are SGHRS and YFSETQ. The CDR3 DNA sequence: TGCGCCAGCAGCCCACAGTCTCAAGAGACCCAGTACTTC. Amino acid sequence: CASSPQSQETQYF. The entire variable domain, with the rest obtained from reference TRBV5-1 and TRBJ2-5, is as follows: KAGVTQTPRYLIKTRGQQVTLSCSPISGHRSVSWYQQTPGQGLQFLFEYFSETQRNKGNFPGRFSGRQFSNSRSEMNVSTLELGDSALYLCASSPQSQETQYFGPGTRLLVL.

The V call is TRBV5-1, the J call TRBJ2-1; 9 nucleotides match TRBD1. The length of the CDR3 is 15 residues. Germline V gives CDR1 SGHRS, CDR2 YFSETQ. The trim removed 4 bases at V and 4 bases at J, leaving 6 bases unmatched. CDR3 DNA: TGCGCCAGCAGCATCACAGGGGGCGCTTACAATGAGCAGTTCTTC. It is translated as CASSITGGAYNEQFF.

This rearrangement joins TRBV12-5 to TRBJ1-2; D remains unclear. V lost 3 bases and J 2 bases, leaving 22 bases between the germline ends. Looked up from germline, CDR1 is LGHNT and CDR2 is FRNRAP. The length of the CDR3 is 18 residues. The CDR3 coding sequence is TGTGCTAGTGGTTTTCGCGAGTTTTCTTCCGGAGGAAACTATGGCTACACCTTC. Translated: CASGFREFSSGGNYGYTF.

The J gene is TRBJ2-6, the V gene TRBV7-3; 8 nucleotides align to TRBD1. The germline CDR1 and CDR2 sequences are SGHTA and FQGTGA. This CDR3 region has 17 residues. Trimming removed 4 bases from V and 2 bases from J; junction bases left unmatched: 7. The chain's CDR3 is CASSSGTGGTGANVLTF. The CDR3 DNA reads TGTGCCAGCAGCTCGGGGACAGGAGGCACTGGGGCCAACGTCCTGACTTTC.

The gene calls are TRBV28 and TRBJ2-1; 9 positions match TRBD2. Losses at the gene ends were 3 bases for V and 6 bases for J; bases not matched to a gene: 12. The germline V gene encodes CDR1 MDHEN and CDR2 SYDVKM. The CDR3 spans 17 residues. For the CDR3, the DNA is TGTGCCAGCAGTTTCCCAACAGCGGGGGGCGAGATCAATGAGCAGTTCTTC. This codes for CASSFPTAGGEINEQFF.

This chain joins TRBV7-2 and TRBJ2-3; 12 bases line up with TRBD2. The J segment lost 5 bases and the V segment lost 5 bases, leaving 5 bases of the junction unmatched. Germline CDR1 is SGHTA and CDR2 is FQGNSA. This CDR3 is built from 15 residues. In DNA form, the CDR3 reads TGTGCCAGCAGCCGACTAGCGGGAGTGGTAGATACGCAGTATTTT. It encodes CASSRLAGVVDTQYF.

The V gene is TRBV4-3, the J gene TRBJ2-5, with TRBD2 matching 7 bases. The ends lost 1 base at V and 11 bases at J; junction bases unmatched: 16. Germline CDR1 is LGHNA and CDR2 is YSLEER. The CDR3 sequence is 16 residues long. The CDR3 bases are TGCGCCAGCAGCCAAGTTTCTCTAGCCTATGGGGGGGAGCAGTACTTC. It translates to CASSQVSLAYGGEQYF.

The CDR3 nucleotides are TGTGCCAGTTCAGGACAGGGCCCCTCCTACGAGCAGTACTTC. Protein: CASSGQGPSYEQYF. V and J are TRBV19 and TRBJ2-7; the match to TRBD1 covers 8 bases. This CDR3 has 14 residues. CDR1 LNHDA and CDR2 SQIVND come from the germline V gene (reference sequence). V lost 8 bases, J lost 0 bases, and 6 bases stayed unmatched.

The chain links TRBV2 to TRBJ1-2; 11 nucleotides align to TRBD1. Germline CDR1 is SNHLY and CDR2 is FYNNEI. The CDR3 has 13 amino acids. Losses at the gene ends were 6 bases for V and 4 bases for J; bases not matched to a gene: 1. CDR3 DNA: TGTGCCAGCAGCGGGACAGGGGGCTATGGCTACACCTTC. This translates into CASSGTGGYGYTF.

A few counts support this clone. CDR3 amino acids: CASSLRQGNTEAFF. CDR3 nucleotides: TGTGCCAGCAGCTTGAGACAGGGGAACACTGAAGCTTTCTTT. The genes are TRBV7-6 and TRBJ1-1, with 7 positions matching TRBD1. CDR3 size: 14 residues. V shed 3 bases and J 1 base; nucleotides not matched to a gene: 2. The germline V gene encodes CDR1 SGHVS and CDR2 FNYEAQ.

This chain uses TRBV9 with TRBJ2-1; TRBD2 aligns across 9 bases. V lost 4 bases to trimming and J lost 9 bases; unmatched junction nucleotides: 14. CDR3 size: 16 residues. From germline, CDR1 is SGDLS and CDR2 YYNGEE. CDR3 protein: CASSPRRASGVAEQFF. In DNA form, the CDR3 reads TGTGCCAGCAGCCCTCGCCGGGCTAGCGGGGTCGCTGAGCAGTTCTTC. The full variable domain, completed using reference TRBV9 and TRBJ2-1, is DSGVTQTPKHLITATGQRVTLRCSPRSGDLSVYWYQQSLDQGLQFLIQYYNGEERAKGNILERFSAQQFPDLHSELNLSSLELGDSALYFCASSPRRASGVAEQFFGPGTRLTVL.

The CDR3 reads CASSLTGGNGNTIYF. CDR3 DNA sequence: TGTGCCAGCAGTTTAACAGGGGGCAATGGAAACACCATATATTTT. The rearrangement joins TRBV6-1 to TRBJ1-3, with 9 bases lining up with TRBD1. This CDR3 is built from 15 residues. Germline lookup yields CDR1 MNHNS and CDR2 SASEGT. V dropped 5 bases and J dropped 3; count of bases not matched to a gene: 5.

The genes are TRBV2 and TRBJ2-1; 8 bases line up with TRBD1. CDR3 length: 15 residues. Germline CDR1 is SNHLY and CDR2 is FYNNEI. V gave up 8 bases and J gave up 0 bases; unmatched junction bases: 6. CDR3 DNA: TGTGCCAGCCAAGGGACAGGAGGCTCCTACAATGAGCAGTTCTTC. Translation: CASQGTGGSYNEQFF.

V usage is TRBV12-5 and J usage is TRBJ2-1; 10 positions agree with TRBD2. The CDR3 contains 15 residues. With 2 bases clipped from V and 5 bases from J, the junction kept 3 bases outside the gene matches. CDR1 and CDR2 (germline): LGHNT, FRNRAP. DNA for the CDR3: TGTGCTAGTGGTTTGATCCTAGCGGGAGACAATGAGCAGTTCTTC. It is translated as CASGLILAGDNEQFF. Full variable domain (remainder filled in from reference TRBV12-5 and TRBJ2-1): DARVTQTPRHKVTEMGQEVTMRCQPILGHNTVFWYRQTMMQGLELLAYFRNRAPLDDSGMPKDRFSAEMPDATLATLKIQPSEPRDSAVYFCASGLILAGDNEQFFGPGTRLTVL.

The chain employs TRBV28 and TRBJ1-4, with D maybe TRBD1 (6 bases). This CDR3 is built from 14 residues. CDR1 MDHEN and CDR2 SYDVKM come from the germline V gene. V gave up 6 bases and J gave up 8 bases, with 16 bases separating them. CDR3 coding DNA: TGTGCCAGCAGCCCTACAGGGTTAGGGGAAAAACTGTTTTTT. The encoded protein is CASSPTGLGEKLFF. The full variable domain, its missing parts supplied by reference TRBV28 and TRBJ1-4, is DVKVTQSSRYLVKRTGEKVFLECVQDMDHENMFWYRQDPGLGLRLIYFSYDVKMKEKGDIPEGYSVSREKKERFSLILESASTNQTSMYLCASSPTGLGEKLFFGSGTQLSVL.

CDR3 bases: TGTGCCAGCAGCGTTGGTTTGGGAGTAGGTACCGGGGAGCTGTTTTTT. Translation: CASSVGLGVGTGELFF. The chain uses TRBV9 and TRBJ2-2; weak D call: TRBD2 (5 bases). Germline assignment: CDR1 SGDLS and CDR2 YYNGEE. The CDR3 runs to 16 residues. The germline V and J ends were trimmed by 2 bases and 5 bases, with 16 bases remaining between them.

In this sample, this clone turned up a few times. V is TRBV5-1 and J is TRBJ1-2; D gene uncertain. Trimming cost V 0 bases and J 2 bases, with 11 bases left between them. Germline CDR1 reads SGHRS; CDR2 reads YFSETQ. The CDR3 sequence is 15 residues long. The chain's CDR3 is CASSLERARNYGYTF. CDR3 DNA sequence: TGCGCCAGCAGCTTGGAACGTGCACGGAACTATGGCTACACCTTC.